One and the same sample provided the 31 T cell receptor beta chains below, sequenced in a study of cytomegalovirus exposure and HLA in healthy donors (dated by TCRdb to 2015 to 2018). Preparation of the library involved the immunoSEQ multiplex PCR assay. The multiplex PCR relied on a mix of 60 forward primers for TCR Vbeta segments and 13 reverse primers for TCR Jbeta segments. TCRdb provides this immuneACCESS table in a form limited to in-frame rearrangements. Some clones are lacking; in checked studies, under half of them reflect an unresolved V gene, and why the rest are absent is not known. This sample gives 100,000 to 150,000 clones in total; approximately 10% of them show up just once. Together, the top ten hold about 7.5% of the sample. Sequencing was performed on PBMCs. The receptors here all came from a woman aged 40 to 49 in good health and CMV-seropositive.

The rearrangement links TRBV5-6 to TRBJ1-5; D is perhaps TRBD1 (5 bases). CDR3 length equals 14 residues. The ends were cut back, 2 bases at V and 5 bases at J, with 11 bases in the middle. Per germline, CDR1 SGHDT and CDR2 YYEEEE. The CDR3 loop is CASSFGGIHQPQHF. The DNA of the CDR3 is TGTGCCAGCAGCTTTGGGGGGATCCATCAGCCCCAGCATTTT.

This clone was detected only a few times. The chain has TRBV19 and TRBJ2-5; 7 bases agree with TRBD2. After removal of 3 bases from V and 1 base from J, the junction contained 5 bases not matched to a gene. CDR1 LNHDA and CDR2 SQIVND come from the germline V gene (reference sequence). The CDR3 covers 15 residues. CDR3: CASSMGLAAQETQYF. The CDR3 DNA follows: TGTGCCAGTAGTATGGGTCTAGCGGCCCAAGAGACCCAGTACTTC.

This clone showed up just a few times. This sequence joins TRBV4-2 and TRBJ2-3; 10 nucleotides match TRBD2. The CDR3 is 18 residues long. Trimming took 4 bases from V and 2 from J; bases not matched to a gene: 12. Germline V lookup: CDR1 LGHNA, CDR2 YNFKEQ. In nucleotides, the CDR3 is TGTGCCAGCAGCCTCTCTAGCGGGGGCCTTTCTTTCACAGATACGCAGTATTTT. Protein sequence: CASSLSSGGLSFTDTQYF.

This clone was found a few times. The V gene is TRBV7-9, the J gene TRBJ1-2; 8 nucleotides agree with TRBD1. There are 19 residues in the CDR3. CDR1 and CDR2 (germline): SEHNR, FQNEAQ (reference sequence). Trimming at V came to 5 bases and at J to 0 bases, leaving 17 bases not matched to a gene. The CDR3 here is CASSPIPLRGQEANYGYTF. The CDR3 region has the DNA TGTGCCAGCAGCCCAATCCCTCTCAGGGGGCAAGAAGCTAACTATGGCTACACCTTC.

As to this clone: A read error may produce the germline difference seen at one junction end. The chain carries TRBV19 and TRBJ2-1; a weak D match, TRBD2 (7 bases). CDR1 is LNHDA and CDR2 is SQIVND in the germline V gene (reference sequence). This CDR3 contains 15 residues. This CDR3 is CASSRGGMVYNEQFF. In nucleotides, the CDR3 is TGTGCCAGCAGTAGGGGGGGAATGGTCTACAATGAGCAGTTCTTC.

A few counts support this clone. The genes are TRBV5-1 and TRBJ2-3; no reliable D call. The CDR3 length is 14 residues. V dropped 0 bases and J dropped 1 base, with 6 bases sitting between them. Looked up from germline, CDR1 is SGHRS and CDR2 is YFSETQ. The CDR3 bases are TGCGCCAGCAGCTTGGAGGCGGGCACAGATACGCAGTATTTT. Translating it yields CASSLEAGTDTQYF.

This clone was seen a few times. In nucleotides, the CDR3 is TGTGCCAGCAGCGAAGGACTAGCGGGGGGCGTAACCGGGGAGCTGTTTTTT. This gives the protein CASSEGLAGGVTGELFF. The chain carries TRBV7-7 and TRBJ2-2; 14 nucleotides match TRBD2. Unmatched junction bases numbered 7, after V lost 5 bases and J lost 5 bases. Looked up from germline, CDR1 is SSHAT and CDR2 is FNYEAQ (reference sequence). The CDR3 runs to 17 residues.

V gene TRBV11-2 combines with J gene TRBJ1-2; TRBD1 matches at 9 bases. With V trimmed by 4 bases and J by 4 bases, 4 bases remained unmatched. The CDR3 is 14 residues long. The germline V gene encodes CDR1 SGHAT and CDR2 FQNNGV. The CDR3 DNA follows: TGTGCCAGCAGCTCGGGACAGGGAAGCTATGGCTACACCTTC. This encodes CASSSGQGSYGYTF.

This sequence joins TRBV5-4 and TRBJ2-5; tentative D call: TRBD2 (5 bases). V lost 4 bases and J lost 1, with 14 bases in between. Germline CDR1 is SGHNT and CDR2 is YYREEE (reference sequence). This CDR3 has 15 amino acids. The CDR3 nucleotides are TGTGCCAGCAGCGCCGCAAAGGACTTCCAAGAGACCCAGTACTTC. It codes for CASSAAKDFQETQYF.

The V call is TRBV2, the J call TRBJ2-3, with 8 bases lining up with TRBD1. The CDR3 has 15 residues. After removal of 9 bases from V and 0 bases from J, the junction contained 8 bases not matched to a gene. Germline assignment: CDR1 SNHLY and CDR2 FYNNEI. The CDR3 nucleotides are TGTGCCAGTTCTATGAGGACAGGGAGCACAGATACGCAGTATTTT. This codes for CASSMRTGSTDTQYF.

This clone turned up a few times. The rearrangement links TRBV5-1 to TRBJ2-1, with 10 positions matching TRBD2. The CDR3 is 15 amino acids. V lost 4 bases and J lost 10; bases outside the gene matches: 11. CDR1 SGHRS and CDR2 YFSETQ come from the germline V gene. The CDR3 reads CASSLTGTSEEEQFF. CDR3 sequence (DNA): TGCGCCAGCAGCCTCACCGGGACTAGCGAAGAGGAGCAGTTCTTC.

Only a few counts were recorded for this clone. The chain joins TRBV9 to TRBJ2-5; 9 nucleotides agree with TRBD1. Germline V gene lookup returns CDR1 SGDLS and CDR2 YYNGEE. This CDR3 region has 13 residues. J was trimmed by 4 bases and V by 3 bases; bases with no gene match: 1. CDR3 in DNA: TGTGCCAGCAGCGCGACAGGGGGAGAGACCCAGTACTTC. Encoded protein: CASSATGGETQYF.

A few counts support this clone. This chain uses TRBV29-1 with TRBJ1-2; weak D call: TRBD1 (6 bases). The CDR3 consists of 13 residues. The V gene lost 3 bases and the J gene lost 5 bases, with 13 bases spanning the gap. Germline CDR1 is SQVTM and CDR2 is ANQGSEA. The CDR3 DNA reads as TGCAGCGTTGAGGACAGCCCCACTTATGGCTACACCTTC. Amino acids: CSVEDSPTYGYTF.

The chain links TRBV2 to TRBJ1-3; the D is unclear. Trimming left V 4 bases short and J 0 bases short, with 7 bases between. The CDR3 covers 14 residues. Germline-derived CDR1 and CDR2 are SNHLY and FYNNEI. CDR3 protein: CASSAGVSGNTIYF. DNA of the CDR3: TGTGCCAGCAGTGCCGGGGTCTCTGGAAACACCATATATTTT.

There are a few counts of this clone. The chain uses TRBV7-2 and TRBJ1-2, with unresolved D. This CDR3 is built from 12 residues. Trimming pared 0 bases from V and 6 bases from J, leaving 5 bases between. Germline V gives CDR1 SGHTA, CDR2 FQGNSA. The CDR3 sequence: CASSLARHGYTF. In nucleotides, the CDR3 is TGTGCCAGCAGCTTAGCGCGTCATGGCTACACCTTC.

The chain couples TRBV2 to TRBJ1-5; D is uncertain. V gave up 8 bases and J gave up 1 base, with 9 bases separating them. The germline gives CDR1 SNHLY, CDR2 FYNNEI. The CDR3 is made up of 13 amino acids. CDR3 DNA: TGTGCCAGCGAAGTGGGCAGCAATCAGCCCCAGCATTTT. Translating gives CASEVGSNQPQHF.

The chain uses TRBV7-6 and TRBJ2-2; 9 positions agree with TRBD1. CDR1 and CDR2 from the germline V gene are SGHVS and FNYEAQ. V shed 8 bases and J 2 bases; nucleotides not matched to a gene: 9. This CDR3 region has 16 residues. CDR3 residues: CASQVGTGINTGELFF. In DNA, the CDR3 is TGTGCCAGCCAAGTTGGGACAGGGATTAACACCGGGGAGCTGTTTTTT.

In regard to this clone: One end of the junction does not line up with germline, which may come from a read error. This rearrangement joins TRBV7-2 to TRBJ1-1, with D perhaps TRBD1 (5 bases). The CDR3 contains 14 residues. Germline V lookup: CDR1 SGHTA, CDR2 FQGNSA. Here the CDR3 reads CASRAGTGNPEAFF. CDR3 bases: TGTGCCAGCAGGGCTGGGACTGGGAACCCTGAAGCTTTCTTT.

This clone was picked up a small number of times. The rearrangement uses TRBV5-4 and TRBJ2-1; 7 nucleotides agree with TRBD2. Germline V gene sequence: CDR1 SGHNT, CDR2 YYREEE (reference sequence). V lost 6 bases and J lost 7; bases outside the gene matches: 16. CDR3 length: 16 residues. The CDR3 loop is CASTTGGNTPLNEQFF. DNA of the CDR3: TGTGCCAGCACCACGGGGGGTAACACACCCTTAAATGAGCAGTTCTTC.

The V call is TRBV6-6, the J call TRBJ2-5, with a tentative D call TRBD1 (5 bases). The V gene's germline CDR1 is MNHNY and CDR2 SVGAGI (reference sequence). Trimming removed 4 bases from V and 6 bases from J, with 18 bases in between. The CDR3 runs to 15 residues. The CDR3 spells CASSWAAGSTKTQYF. CDR3 in DNA: TGTGCCAGCAGTTGGGCGGCAGGGTCGACGAAGACCCAGTACTTC.

The CDR3 region is CASSFPGLEAFF. CDR3 in DNA: TGTGCCAGCAGCTTTCCCGGTCTCGAAGCTTTCTTT. The chain has TRBV11-3 and TRBJ1-1; D unclear. CDR1 is SGHNT, CDR2 YENEEA, per germline. Trimming took off 3 bases at V and 8 bases at J, with 10 bases between the two ends. This CDR3 comprises 12 residues.

V and J are TRBV7-9 and TRBJ2-5; 9 bases agree with TRBD2. The junction had 11 bases not matched to a gene; V was cut back by 8 bases and J by 4 bases. The germline V gene has CDR1 SEHNR and CDR2 FQNEAQ (reference sequence). The CDR3 spans 15 residues. This CDR3 reads CASRRESSGGETQYF. The CDR3 DNA reads TGTGCCAGCCGCCGGGAGAGTAGCGGGGGAGAGACCCAGTACTTC.

This clone was seen more than once but under ten times. This chain connects TRBV29-1 to TRBJ1-1, with 8 bases identical to TRBD1. Germline CDR1 reads SQVTM; CDR2 reads ANQGSEA. CDR3 length equals 15 residues. After removal of 4 bases from V and 1 base from J, the junction contained 8 bases not matched to a gene. The CDR3 here is CSVGRTGNPNTEAFF. In nucleotides, the CDR3 is TGCAGCGTTGGAAGGACAGGGAACCCGAACACTGAAGCTTTCTTT.

V is TRBV19 and J is TRBJ1-1; D possibly corresponds to TRBD1 (6 bases). CDR3 size: 15 residues. Trimming cost V 6 bases and J 2 bases, with 16 bases left between them. CDR1 is LNHDA, CDR2 SQIVND, per germline (reference sequence). CDR3 nucleotides: TGTGCCAGTAGAAACGGACAGTTCCTAAACACTGAAGCTTTCTTT. Amino acids: CASRNGQFLNTEAFF.

This clone was counted only a few times. The gene calls are TRBV10-3 and TRBJ1-1; 7 nucleotides align to TRBD1. J gave up 0 bases and V 8 bases, and 6 bases lay outside the gene matches. CDR1 ENHRY and CDR2 SYGVKD come from the germline V gene. This CDR3 spans 14 amino acids. The CDR3 DNA is TGTGCCATCGCGGACAGGACTATGAACACTGAAGCTTTCTTT. It yields the protein CAIADRTMNTEAFF.

This clone has only a few counts. The chain is built from TRBV6-6 and TRBJ1-2, with a possible D match to TRBD1 (6 bases). The germline V gene encodes CDR1 MNHNY and CDR2 SVGAGI (reference sequence). This CDR3 is 16 amino acids long. Trimming removed 6 bases from V and 8 bases from J, with 25 bases in between. CDR3 protein: CASSPGGGGGKVGYTF. CDR3 sequence (DNA): TGTGCCAGCAGCCCCGGGGGAGGGGGAGGTAAAGTAGGCTACACCTTC.

The table lists this clone with a few counts. The chain couples TRBV7-9 to TRBJ1-2, with D maybe TRBD1 (5 bases). The CDR3 spans 15 residues. Trimming pared 5 bases from V and 6 bases from J, leaving 19 bases between. Germline loops: CDR1 SEHNR, CDR2 FQNEAQ (reference sequence). CDR3 nucleotides: TGTGCCAGCAGCCCCCCCCTGAAGGGGACTAATGGCTACACCTTC. Its protein is CASSPPLKGTNGYTF. Full variable domain (missing parts from reference TRBV7-9 and TRBJ1-2): DTGVSQNPRHKITKRGQNVTFRCDPISEHNRLYWYRQTLGQGPEFLTYFQNEAQLEKSRLLSDRFSAERPKGSFSTLEIQRTEQGDSAMYLCASSPPLKGTNGYTFGSGTRLTVV.

This chain joins TRBV19 and TRBJ1-3; 7 positions agree with TRBD1. From germline, CDR1 is LNHDA and CDR2 SQIVND (reference sequence). The trim removed 6 bases at V and 5 bases at J, leaving 7 bases unmatched. The CDR3 sequence is 14 residues long. Here the CDR3 reads CASSYDRVRNTIYF. The CDR3 DNA follows: TGTGCCAGTAGCTACGACAGGGTTAGAAACACCATATATTTT. Filled out from reference TRBV19 and TRBJ1-3, the complete variable domain reads DGGITQSPKYLFRKEGQNVTLSCEQNLNHDAMYWYRQDPGQGLRLIYYSQIVNDFQKGDIAEGYSVSREKKESFPLTVTSAQKNPTAFYLCASSYDRVRNTIYFGEGSWLTVV.

This clone was observed a handful of times. The chain has TRBV7-2 and TRBJ1-5, with 10 bases that match TRBD1. CDR1 and CDR2 from the germline V gene are SGHTA and FQGNSA. The CDR3 runs to 15 residues. V trimming: 5 bases; J trimming: 8 bases; junction bases outside the gene matches: 9. CDR3 DNA sequence: TGTGCCAGCAGCACCGGGACAGGGGCTTCGGAGCCCCAGCATTTT. Translating it yields CASSTGTGASEPQHF. The variable domain in full, with the rest retrieved from reference TRBV7-2 and TRBJ1-5, is GAGVSQSPSNKVTEKGKDVELRCDPISGHTALYWYRQSLGQGLEFLIYFQGNSAPDKSGLPSDRFSAERTGGSVSTLTIQRTQQEDSAVYLCASSTGTGASEPQHFGDGTRLSIL.

In this sample, this clone turned up a few times. The V gene is TRBV6-1, the J gene TRBJ2-2; D possibly corresponds to TRBD1 (6 bases). The CDR3 has 15 amino acids. Trimming left V 5 bases short and J 0 bases short, with 10 bases between. CDR1 MNHNS and CDR2 SASEGT come from the germline V gene. The CDR3 region is CASSPGHANTGELFF. In DNA, the CDR3 is TGTGCCAGCAGTCCGGGACACGCGAACACCGGGGAGCTGTTTTTT.

This rearrangement joins TRBV7-2 to TRBJ1-6; TRBD1 might be the D (6 bases). CDR1 is SGHTA, CDR2 FQGNSA, per germline. V gave up 3 bases and J gave up 7 bases, with 13 bases separating them. CDR3 length equals 15 residues. CDR3 sequence (DNA): TGTGCCAGCAGCTTGGGCAGGGGCACGAATTCACCCCTCCACTTT. Its protein is CASSLGRGTNSPLHF.